This is a list of T cell receptor beta chains from one sample in a study of Ad26.COV2.S vaccination and SARS-CoV-2 variants. The assay was immunoSEQ multiplex PCR, and TCRdb's table has in-frame clones only and misses some. There are 200,000 to 250,000 clones in the sample; 88% occur only once, and over 8.5% lies in the top ten. The sequenced sample was peripheral blood, obtained in a trial of Ad26.COV2.S vaccine versus placebo. All receptors come from a person aged 18 to 65 who received the Ad26.COV2.S COVID-19 vaccine or a placebo. The CDR3 runs from the conserved cysteine through the conserved F or W. D genes are given only for firm matches. A row's size may be missing; if present it is once, few, many or a size class.

>few|TRBD1|TRBJ1-5|TRBV6-2/TRBV6-3
TGTGCCAGCAGACCTCCGGGACAGGGCTGGGGTATGGAACAGCCCCAGCATTTT
CASRPPGQGWGMEQPQHF
>-|TRBD1|TRBJ2-5|TRBV14
TGTGCCAGCAGCCAAGGGGACAGGGGAAGGGAGACCCAGTACTTC
CASSQGDRGRETQYF
>once|-|TRBJ1-4|TRBV18
TGTGCCAGCTCACACACAGGGACCCTTGAAGAAAAACTGTTTTTT
CASSHTGTLEEKLFF
>-|-|TRBJ1-1|TRBV19
TGTGCCAGTAGTATCACAGTGAACACTGAAGCTTTCTTT
CASSITVNTEAFF
>-|-|TRBJ1-5|TRBV28
TGTGCCAGCAACCCGACCGCCGGCAATCAGCCCCAGCATTTT
CASNPTAGNQPQHF
>-|-|TRBJ2-3|TRBV19
TGTGCCAGTAGTATAAGTGACCGTCTTTCAGATACGCAGTATTTT
CASSISDRLSDTQYF
>-|-|TRBJ2-1|TRBV18
TGTGCCAGCTCACCAGACCAGAGACATGAGCAGTTCTTC
CASSPDQRHEQFF
>few|TRBD2|TRBJ2-1|TRBV9
TGTGCCAGCAGCGTTATCAGCGGGAGCTCCTACAATGAGCAGTTCTTC
CASSVISGSSYNEQFF
>-|-|TRBJ2-7|TRBV27
TGTGCCAGCAGTTTATTTGTGGGGAACTACGAGCAGTACTTC
CASSLFVGNYEQYF
>few|-|TRBJ1-5|TRBV6-6
TGTGCCAGCATGGGAGACAGCCATCAGCCCCAGCATTTT
CASMGDSHQPQHF
>-|-|TRBJ2-1|TRBV7-2
TGTGCCAGCAGCTTAGTGGGGGACGGAGATAATGAGCAGTTCTTC
CASSLVGDGDNEQFF
>-|-|TRBJ1-3|TRBV6-5
TGTGCCAGCAGTTACTACAGTAGCTCTGGAAACACCATATATTTT
CASSYYSSSGNTIYF
>-|TRBD1|TRBJ2-7|TRBV4-3
TGCGCCAGCAGCCCCCACAGGGGCGCCTACGAGCAGTACTTC
CASSPHRGAYEQYF
>-|-|TRBJ2-1|TRBV3-1/TRBV3-2
TGTGCCAGCAGCCAACCGGAGAGCTCCTACAATGAGCAGTTCTTC
CASSQPESSYNEQFF
>few|-|TRBJ2-3|TRBV11-1
TGTGCCAGCAGCTCCCAATACGGACTTAGCACAGATACGCAGTATTTT
CASSSQYGLSTDTQYF
>-|-|TRBJ1-5|TRBV9
TGTGCCAGCAGCTCCTCCGACAGGTCTCAGCCCCAGCATTTT
CASSSSDRSQPQHF
>-|-|TRBJ1-5|TRBV28
TGTGCCAGCAATGTAGGCGTAAAGAATCAGCCCCAGCATTTT
CASNVGVKNQPQHF
>-|-|TRBJ2-1|TRBV2
TGTGCCAGCGGACTCCTCAATGAGCAGTTCTTC
CASGLLNEQFF
>-|-|TRBJ1-5|TRBV18
TGTGCCAGCTCACCAGATAGCAATCAGCCCCAGCATTTT
CASSPDSNQPQHF
>-|-|TRBJ1-5|TRBV29-1
TGCAGCGTTCAGGACGGAGATCAGCCCCAGCATTTT
CSVQDGDQPQHF
>-|-|TRBJ1-3|TRBV15
TGTGCCACCAGCAGAGATAGGAATCCCTCTGGAAACACCATATATTTT
CATSRDRNPSGNTIYF
>-|-|TRBJ2-7|TRBV5-6
TGTGCCAGCAGCTTGTATGGGGGGCTATCCTACGAGCAGTACTTC
CASSLYGGLSYEQYF
>once|TRBD1|TRBJ1-2|TRBV5-4
TGTGCCAGCAGCTATCCAGGGGGCGCGGGGTATGGCTACACCTTC
CASSYPGGAGYGYTF
>-|TRBD1|TRBJ1-6|TRBV30
TGTGCCTTGGACAGGGGTAGTATACCCCTCCACTTT
CALDRGSIPLHF
>-|-|TRBJ2-7|TRBV5-1
TGCGCCAGCAGCTACAGGAGTGTGTCGACGGTCTCCTACGAGCAGTACTTC
CASSYRSVSTVSYEQYF
>-|-|TRBJ2-7|TRBV5-1
TGCGCCAGCAGCTTGCGGGAAAGCTCCTACGAGCAGTACTTC
CASSLRESSYEQYF
>-|-|TRBJ2-7|TRBV27
TGTGCCAGCAGTTCCCTCCCGATTACCTACGAGCAGTACTTC
CASSSLPITYEQYF
>once|-|TRBJ2-7|TRBV10-3
TGTGCCATCAGTGACAGTATTCACGAGCAGTACTTC
CAISDSIHEQYF
>-|-|TRBJ2-1|TRBV9
TGTGCCAGCAGCGTCGGCAAGCAGTTCTTC
CASSVGKQFF
>-|-|TRBJ1-6|TRBV18
TGTGCCAGCTCACCCCGGCCAGGGGATTCACCCCTCCACTTT
CASSPRPGDSPLHF
>-|-|TRBJ2-6|TRBV10-3
TGTGCCATCAGTGAGTCGTGGGGCTGGGGCGTCTCTGGGGCCAACGTCCTGACTTTC
CAISESWGWGVSGANVLTF
>-|TRBD1|TRBJ2-6|TRBV5-1
TGCGCCAGCAGCTTGGTTCCGACAGGGGCTACTGGGGCCAACGTCCTGACTTTC
CASSLVPTGATGANVLTF
>-|-|TRBJ2-7|TRBV6-5
TGTGCCAGCAGTTCCAGACTGGGGGTATACGAGCAGTACTTC
CASSSRLGVYEQYF
>-|TRBD2|TRBJ2-7|TRBV6-5
TGTGCCAGCAAAATAGCGGGAAACTCCTACGAGCAGTACTTC
CASKIAGNSYEQYF
>-|TRBD1|TRBJ2-2|TRBV7-9
TGTGCCAGCAGCTTAGCGCGGGGACAGGGGACGACCCCCGGGGAGCTGTTTTTT
CASSLARGQGTTPGELFF
>-|-|TRBJ2-1|TRBV7-2
TGTGCCAGCAGCTTATCCTCGGCGGAGAACAATGAGCAGTTCTTC
CASSLSSAENNEQFF